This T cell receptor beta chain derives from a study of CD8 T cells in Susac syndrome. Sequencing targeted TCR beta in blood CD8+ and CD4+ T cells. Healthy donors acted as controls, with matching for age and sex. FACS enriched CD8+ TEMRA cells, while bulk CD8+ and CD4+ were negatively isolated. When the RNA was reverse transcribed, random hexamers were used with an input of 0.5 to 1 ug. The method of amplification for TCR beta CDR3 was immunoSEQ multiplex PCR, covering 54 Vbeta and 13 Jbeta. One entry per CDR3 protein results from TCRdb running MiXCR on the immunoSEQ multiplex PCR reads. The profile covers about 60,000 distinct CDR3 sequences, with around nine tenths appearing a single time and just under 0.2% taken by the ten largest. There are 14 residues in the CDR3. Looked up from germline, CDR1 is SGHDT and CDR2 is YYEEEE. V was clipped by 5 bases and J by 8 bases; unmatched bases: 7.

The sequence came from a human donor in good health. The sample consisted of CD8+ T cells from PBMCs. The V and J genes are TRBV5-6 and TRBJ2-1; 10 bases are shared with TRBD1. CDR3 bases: TGTGCCAGCAGACCCGGGACAGGGGATCATGAGCAGTTCTTC. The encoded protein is CASRPGTGDHEQFF.